This T cell receptor beta chain was identified in a study of shared clonotypes between healthy human individuals (TCRdb year 2020). A note on the overall study: A couple of women and a few men aged 18 to 49 years were included in the cohort. For each donor, CD4 naive and CD4 memory were each run on three plates, CD8 naive on two plates, and CD8 memory on one plate. Different laboratories and diverse techniques were used to prepare libraries and sequence TCR repertoires, to increase sequencing depth and limit assay-specific biases. To estimate repertoire size and how much clonotypes are shared between individuals, the study performed deep sequencing of blood TCR repertoires from 4 to 6 healthy adults. Leukapheresis yielded between about 0.9 and 9.5 billion PBMCs per donor.

The investigation overall reported the following: Clonotypes shared by all four sorted-subset donors showed higher generation probabilities than non-shared clonotypes. Based on pairwise subsampling, the degree of clonotype sharing among donors was expected to be affected by sequencing depth. Naive subsets generally had larger estimated clonotype richness than memory subsets did. Across four donors, around 5.4% of naive CD4, around 3.5% of naive CD8, approximately 2.5% of memory CD4, and approximately 0.4% of memory CD8 clonotypes were shared. Because the study included a small number of donors, the genetic and exposure-history diversity represented was limited. Only blood was sampled, and tissue TCR repertoires likely differ from those in blood. Incomplete sequencing was indicated by rarefaction of sorted-subset datasets, despite the large sequencing depth.

The CDR3, from cysteine to phenylalanine, totals 16 residues. CDR3 DNA only is kept here, 48 bases in frame from base 1. Using the deep immunoSEQ assay, multiplex PCR amplified TCR CDR3 regions from genomic DNA. Genomic DNA extracted from each cell subset was distributed evenly over all wells of several immunoSEQ 96-well plates, and each plate served as one replicate. Each replicate PCR for sorted subsets received around 200 ng genomic DNA, equal to about 30,000 T cell genomes. The purified libraries were quantified using a Qubit 3.0 fluorometer, sized with a Bioanalyzer 2100, and then quantified again using the KAPA Library Quantification kit. Every immunoSEQ 96-well plate was sequenced on a separate single-read 150-cycle Illumina NextSeq 550 flow cell. Per the authors' processing: The immunoSEQ output contained only junctional sequences without quality scores, so filtering could not match that applied to full-length reads. To assign V/J genes and CDR3, sequences were annotated against IMGT germline references using PyIR, a Python wrapper for IgBLAST v1.9. Reads were filtered out if the reads had weak V/J assignments (E-value above 1e-6), no CDR3, stop codons, out-of-frame junctions, or ambiguous translated residues. A V3J clonotype was defined by an identical inferred V gene, J gene, and CDR3 amino acid sequence. To compute the percentage overlap between repertoires, the number of shared unique clonotypes was divided by the size of the smaller repertoire. Repertoire richness was assessed with RTK rarefaction, the Chao1 estimator, and Recon v2.1 estimates of unobserved clonotypes. OLGA was used to compute generation probabilities for all TCRbeta clonotypes that the gDNA method yielded from a handful of donors. What TCRdb holds here is the immuneACCESS table cut down to in-frame rearrangements. Part of the clones is not present; checked against another copy, under half of the missing clones reflect an unresolved V gene, and the others are unexplained. The V and J calls and clone size come from that table; D and trimming were worked out from the DNA. Within this sample are around 750,000 clones, with approximately 79% of them counted one time only. More than 1.5% of the sample comes from the top ten.

This clone turned up a few times. The clone's antigen remains unknown. No base qualities exist here, and no much larger clone lies one base off it. The donors were healthy, HIV-negative adults who had no recently reported acute infections or vaccinations. Only Caucasian adults living in Nashville, Tennessee, USA were represented among the donors. CD4+ T cells were enriched by magnetic negative selection; naive cells were then positively selected on CD45RA, and the negative fraction formed the memory subset. Blood was obtained by leukapheresis, after which PBMCs were separated by Ficoll-Histopaque density gradient centrifugation and cryopreserved in liquid nitrogen vapor phase. Analytical flow cytometry was used to check the purity and quantity of each magnetically sorted T cell population. From each sorted fraction, genomic DNA was isolated and quantified by UV absorbance on a Nanodrop 2000c.

Sample: memory CD4+ T cells sorted from blood. The cell subset or site label here, explained by the study, means: CD45RA-negative fraction. The sequence is built from TRBV1 and TRBJ1-5. TRBV1 is listed as a pseudogene. The TCR originated in a woman aged 25 to 39 in good health. In nucleotides, the sequence is TGCACCAGCAGCCAAGACCAAGGCGATGGGAATCAGCCCCAGCATTTT. Translated, this gives CTSSQDQGDGNQPQHF.